The entry below describes one T cell receptor beta chain. Its antigen remains unidentified. Both 60 Vbeta primers and 13 Jbeta primers went into the PCR. Some clones are missing from TCRdb's copy, which holds only in-frame ones; the method was immunoSEQ multiplex PCR. Of just under 250,000 clones in the sample, roughly 80% were seen once. These data are taken from a study of cytomegalovirus exposure and HLA in healthy donors. Findings and limits, study-wide: A later analysis found that most CMV-associated TCR beta chains appeared HLA-restricted.

CDR3 length equals 14 residues. Germline lookup yields CDR1 SNHLY and CDR2 FYNNEI. Trimming stripped 7 bases from V and 3 bases from J, with 13 bases between. The source of this sequence is a woman between 40 and 50 years old in good health and CMV-seropositive. The specimen was PBMCs. The rearrangement joins TRBV2 to TRBJ1-5; a weak D match, TRBD1 (6 bases). The CDR3 nucleotides read TGTGCCAGCAAGAGGACAGTTTCCAATCAGCCCCAGCATTTT. It specifies CASKRTVSNQPQHF.